This T cell receptor (beta chain) derives from a study of shared clonotypes between healthy human individuals. Overall study findings and caveats: The sharing of 4% to 5.5% of naive CD4 clonotypes was seen across a handful of donors.

Regarding this clone: Its antigen is not known.

Cells designated naive CD8 were CD45RO-negative and were positively selected for CCR7, with terminally differentiated effector memory CD45RA+ cells excluded. The method was immunoSEQ multiplex PCR; TCRdb's version includes in-frame clones alone and lacks a portion of them. The sample lists about 1.9 million clones, just under 95% occurring once. Sequencing was performed on naive CD8+ T cells from PBMCs. The TCR sequence derives from a young man in good health. Some clones in this sample may be carry-over from other donors' samples.

CDR3 residues: CASSDRDDYNEQFF. The CDR3, as DNA: TGTGCCAGCAGTGACCGGGACGATTACAATGAGCAGTTCTTC. The chain is built from TRBV6-1 and TRBJ2-1; D tentatively fits TRBD1 or TRBD2 (5 bases each). This CDR3 contains 14 residues. V lost 3 bases and J lost 4, with 10 bases in between. CDR1 MNHNS and CDR2 SASEGT come from the germline V gene.